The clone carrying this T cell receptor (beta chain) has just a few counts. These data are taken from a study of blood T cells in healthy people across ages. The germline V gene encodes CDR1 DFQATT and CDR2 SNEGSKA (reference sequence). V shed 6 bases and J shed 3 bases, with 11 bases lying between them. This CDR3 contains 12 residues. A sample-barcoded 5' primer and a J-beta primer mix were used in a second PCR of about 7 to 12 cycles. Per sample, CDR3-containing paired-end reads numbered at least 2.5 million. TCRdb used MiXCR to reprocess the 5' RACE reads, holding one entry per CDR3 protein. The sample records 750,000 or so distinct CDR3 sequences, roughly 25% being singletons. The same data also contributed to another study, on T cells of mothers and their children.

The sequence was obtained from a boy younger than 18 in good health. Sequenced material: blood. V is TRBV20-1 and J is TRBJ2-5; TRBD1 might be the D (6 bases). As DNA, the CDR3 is TGCAGTGCCCAGCCAGGGGAAGAGACCCAGTACTTC. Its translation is CSAQPGEETQYF.